This T cell receptor (beta chain) was observed in a study of blood T cell repertoires in COVID-19. Study background: Samples came from the United States, Italy and Spain, spanning acute and convalescent COVID-19.

This clone has just one count. The CDR3 runs to 13 residues. Deletions cut 6 bases from V and 6 bases from J, with 14 bases between. In the authors' methods: Reference gene primer amplification gave nucleated cell count estimates. Here immunoSEQ multiplex PCR was the method, and the copy in TCRdb shows in-frame clones only, minus some. The V and J calls and clone size are taken from that table; D and trimming were inferred from the DNA. The table shows about 170,000 clones, with more than 75% occurring only once. The sequence came from a woman older than 75 with COVID-19, enrolled during active disease. The sequenced material came from peripheral blood. J is TRBJ1-1 and V is TRBV12-3 or TRBV12-4; the D gene is possibly TRBD1 (6 bases). The DNA for the CDR3 is TGTGCCAGCAGCATGGGGGGGCAGGCTGAAGCTTTCTTT. As protein: CASSMGGQAEAFF.